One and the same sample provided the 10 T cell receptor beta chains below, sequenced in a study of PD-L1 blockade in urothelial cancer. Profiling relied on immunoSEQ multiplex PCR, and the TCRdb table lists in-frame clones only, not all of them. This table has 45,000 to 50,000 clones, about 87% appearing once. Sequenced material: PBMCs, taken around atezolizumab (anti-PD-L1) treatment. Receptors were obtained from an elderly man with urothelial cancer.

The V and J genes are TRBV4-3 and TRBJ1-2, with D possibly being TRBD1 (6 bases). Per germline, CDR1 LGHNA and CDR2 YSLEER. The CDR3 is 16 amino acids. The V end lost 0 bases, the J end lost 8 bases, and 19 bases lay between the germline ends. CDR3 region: CASSQDPQRGAGGYTF. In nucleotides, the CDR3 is TGCGCCAGCAGCCAAGATCCTCAGCGGGGGGCAGGCGGCTACACCTTC.

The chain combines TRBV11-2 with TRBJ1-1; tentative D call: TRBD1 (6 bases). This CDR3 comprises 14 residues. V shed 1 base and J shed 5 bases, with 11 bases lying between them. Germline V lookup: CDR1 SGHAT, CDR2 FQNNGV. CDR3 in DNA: TGTGCCAGCAGCTTAGTGGGGGCCGGGACTGAAGCTTTCTTT. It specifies CASSLVGAGTEAFF.

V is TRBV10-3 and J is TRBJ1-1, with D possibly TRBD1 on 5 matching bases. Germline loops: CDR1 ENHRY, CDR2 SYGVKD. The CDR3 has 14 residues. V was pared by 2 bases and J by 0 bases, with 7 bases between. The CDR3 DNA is TGTGCCATCAGTGAGCTAGGGGTGAACACTGAAGCTTTCTTT. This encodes CAISELGVNTEAFF.

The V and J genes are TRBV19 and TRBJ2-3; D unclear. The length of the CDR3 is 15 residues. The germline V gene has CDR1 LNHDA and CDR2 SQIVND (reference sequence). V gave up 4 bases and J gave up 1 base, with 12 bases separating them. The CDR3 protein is CASSSETRGTDTQYF. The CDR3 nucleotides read TGTGCCAGTAGTAGCGAAACTCGGGGCACAGATACGCAGTATTTT.

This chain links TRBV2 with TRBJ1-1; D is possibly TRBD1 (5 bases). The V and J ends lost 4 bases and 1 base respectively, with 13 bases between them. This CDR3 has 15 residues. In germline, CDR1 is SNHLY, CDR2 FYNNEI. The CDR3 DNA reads TGTGCCAGCAGTGTCTCGATCGGGGGGAACACTGAAGCTTTCTTT. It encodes CASSVSIGGNTEAFF.

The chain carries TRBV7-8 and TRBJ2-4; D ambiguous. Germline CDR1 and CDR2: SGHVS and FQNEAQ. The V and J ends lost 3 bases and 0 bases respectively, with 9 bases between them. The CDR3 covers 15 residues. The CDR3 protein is CASSLGSLAKNIQYF. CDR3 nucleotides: TGTGCCAGCAGCTTGGGCAGCCTAGCCAAAAACATTCAGTACTTC.

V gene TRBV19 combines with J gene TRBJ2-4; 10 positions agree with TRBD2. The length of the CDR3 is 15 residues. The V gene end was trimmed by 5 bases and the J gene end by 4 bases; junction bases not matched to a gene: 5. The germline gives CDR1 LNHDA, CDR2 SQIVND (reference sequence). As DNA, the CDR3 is TGTGCCAGTAGTTCTCAGACTAGCGGGAAAAACATTCAGTACTTC. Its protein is CASSSQTSGKNIQYF.

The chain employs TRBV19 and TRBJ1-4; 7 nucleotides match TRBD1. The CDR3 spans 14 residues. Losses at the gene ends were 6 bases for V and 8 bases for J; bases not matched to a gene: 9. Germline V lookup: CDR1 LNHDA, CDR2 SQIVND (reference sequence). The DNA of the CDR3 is TGTGCCAGTAGCAGACAGGGCGGAAGGGAAAAACTGTTTTTT. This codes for CASSRQGGREKLFF.

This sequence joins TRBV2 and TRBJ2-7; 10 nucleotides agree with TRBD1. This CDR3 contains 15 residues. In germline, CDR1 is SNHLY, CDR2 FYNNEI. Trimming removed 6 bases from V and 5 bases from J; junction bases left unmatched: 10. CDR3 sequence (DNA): TGTGCCAGCAGGGCCCCGGGACAGGGGATCAACGAGCAGTACTTC. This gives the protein CASRAPGQGINEQYF.

CDR3 region: CASSLGQVEAFF. The CDR3, as DNA: TGTGCCAGCAGCTTAGGACAGGTTGAAGCTTTCTTT. V gene TRBV7-2 combines with J gene TRBJ1-1; D is perhaps TRBD1 (6 bases). In germline, CDR1 is SGHTA, CDR2 FQGNSA. The CDR3 is 12 residues long. The V and J ends lost 1 base and 7 bases respectively, with 7 bases between them.